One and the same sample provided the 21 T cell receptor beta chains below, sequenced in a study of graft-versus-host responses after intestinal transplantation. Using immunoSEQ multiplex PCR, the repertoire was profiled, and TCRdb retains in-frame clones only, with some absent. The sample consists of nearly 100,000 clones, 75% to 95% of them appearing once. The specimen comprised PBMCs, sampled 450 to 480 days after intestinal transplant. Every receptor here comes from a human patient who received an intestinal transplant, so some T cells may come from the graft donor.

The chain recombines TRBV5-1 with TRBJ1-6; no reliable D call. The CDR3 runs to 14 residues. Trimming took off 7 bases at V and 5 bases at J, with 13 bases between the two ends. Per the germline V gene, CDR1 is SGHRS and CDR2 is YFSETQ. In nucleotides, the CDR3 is TGCGCCAGCGGCCCGGGGAGCGATAATTCACCCCTCCACTTT. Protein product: CASGPGSDNSPLHF.

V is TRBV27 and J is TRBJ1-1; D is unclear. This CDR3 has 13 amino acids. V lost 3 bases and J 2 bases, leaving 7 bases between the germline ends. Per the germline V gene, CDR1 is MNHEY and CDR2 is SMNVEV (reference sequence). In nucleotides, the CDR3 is TGTGCCAGCAGTTTCCGGGCTAACACTGAAGCTTTCTTT. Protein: CASSFRANTEAFF.

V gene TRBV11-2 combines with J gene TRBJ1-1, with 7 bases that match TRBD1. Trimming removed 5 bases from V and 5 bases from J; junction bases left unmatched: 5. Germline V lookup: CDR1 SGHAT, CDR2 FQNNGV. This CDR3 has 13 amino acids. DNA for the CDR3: TGTGCCAGCAGCCTAAACAGGGGAACTGAAGCTTTCTTT. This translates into CASSLNRGTEAFF.

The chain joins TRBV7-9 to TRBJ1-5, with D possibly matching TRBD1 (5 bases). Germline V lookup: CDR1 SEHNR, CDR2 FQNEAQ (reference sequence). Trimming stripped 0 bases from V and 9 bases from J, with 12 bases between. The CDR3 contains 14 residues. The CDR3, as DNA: TGTGCCAGCAGCTTAGCCCGGGGCCAGGGGCCCCAGCATTTT. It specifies CASSLARGQGPQHF.

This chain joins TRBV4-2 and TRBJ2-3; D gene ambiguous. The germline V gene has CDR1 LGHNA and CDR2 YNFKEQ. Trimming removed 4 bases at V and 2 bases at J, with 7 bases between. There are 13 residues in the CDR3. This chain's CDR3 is CASSPTSTDTQYF. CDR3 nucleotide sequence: TGTGCCAGCAGCCCCACTTCCACAGATACGCAGTATTTT.

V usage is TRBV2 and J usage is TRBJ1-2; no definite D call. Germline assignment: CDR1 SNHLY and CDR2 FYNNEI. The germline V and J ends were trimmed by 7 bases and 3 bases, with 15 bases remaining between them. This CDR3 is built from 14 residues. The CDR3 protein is CASTLETGDYGYTF. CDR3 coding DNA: TGTGCCAGCACCCTGGAGACGGGCGACTATGGCTACACCTTC.

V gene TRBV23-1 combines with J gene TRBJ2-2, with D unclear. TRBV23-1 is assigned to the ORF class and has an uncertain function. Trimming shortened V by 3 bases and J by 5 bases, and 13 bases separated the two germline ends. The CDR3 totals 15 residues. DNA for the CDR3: TGCGCCAGCAGTCATCAACCGCAAGGGACCGGGGAGCTGTTTTTT. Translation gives CASSHQPQGTGELFF.

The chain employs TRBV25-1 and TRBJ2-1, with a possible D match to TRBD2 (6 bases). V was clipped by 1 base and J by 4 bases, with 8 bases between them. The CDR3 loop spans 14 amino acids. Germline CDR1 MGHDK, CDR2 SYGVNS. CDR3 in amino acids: CASSEWGEYNEQFF. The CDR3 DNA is TGTGCCAGCAGTGAATGGGGGGAGTACAATGAGCAGTTCTTC.

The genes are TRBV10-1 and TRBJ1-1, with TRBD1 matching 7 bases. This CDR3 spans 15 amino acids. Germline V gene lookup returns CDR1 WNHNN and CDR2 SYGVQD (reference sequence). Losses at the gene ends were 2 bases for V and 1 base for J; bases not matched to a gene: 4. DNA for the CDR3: TGCGCCAGCAGTGAGGGGGACAGATCGAACACTGAAGCTTTCTTT. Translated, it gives CASSEGDRSNTEAFF.

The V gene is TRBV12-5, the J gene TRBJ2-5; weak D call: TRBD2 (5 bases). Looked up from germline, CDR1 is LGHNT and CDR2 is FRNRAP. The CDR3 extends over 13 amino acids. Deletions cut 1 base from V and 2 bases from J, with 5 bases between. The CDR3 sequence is CASGLGLQETQYF. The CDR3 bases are TGTGCTAGTGGTTTGGGACTACAAGAGACCCAGTACTTC.

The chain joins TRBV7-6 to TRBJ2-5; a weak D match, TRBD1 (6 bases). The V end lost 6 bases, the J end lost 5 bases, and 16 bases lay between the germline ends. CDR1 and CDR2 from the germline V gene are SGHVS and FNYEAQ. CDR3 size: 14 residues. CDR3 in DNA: TGTGCCAGCAGTTTCGGACAGCGAGGGGAGACCCAGTACTTC. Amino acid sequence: CASSFGQRGETQYF.

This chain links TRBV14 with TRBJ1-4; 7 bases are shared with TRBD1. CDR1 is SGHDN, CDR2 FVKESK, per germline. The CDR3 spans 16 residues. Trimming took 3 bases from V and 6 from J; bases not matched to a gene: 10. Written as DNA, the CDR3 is TGTGCCAGCAGCCACCGAACGGGACAGCCGTATGAAAAACTGTTTTTT. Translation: CASSHRTGQPYEKLFF.

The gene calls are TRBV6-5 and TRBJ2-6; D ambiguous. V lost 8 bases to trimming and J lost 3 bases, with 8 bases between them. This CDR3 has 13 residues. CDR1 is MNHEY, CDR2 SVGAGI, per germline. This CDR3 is CASRVHGANVLTF. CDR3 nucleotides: TGTGCCAGCCGGGTCCATGGGGCCAACGTCCTGACTTTC.

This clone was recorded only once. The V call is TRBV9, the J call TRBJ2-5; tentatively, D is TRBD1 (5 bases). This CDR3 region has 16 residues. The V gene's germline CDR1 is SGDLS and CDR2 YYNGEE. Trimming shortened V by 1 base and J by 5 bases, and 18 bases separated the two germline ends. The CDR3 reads CASSVNGQGTLETQYF. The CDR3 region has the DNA TGTGCCAGCAGCGTAAACGGGCAGGGTACGTTGGAGACCCAGTACTTC.

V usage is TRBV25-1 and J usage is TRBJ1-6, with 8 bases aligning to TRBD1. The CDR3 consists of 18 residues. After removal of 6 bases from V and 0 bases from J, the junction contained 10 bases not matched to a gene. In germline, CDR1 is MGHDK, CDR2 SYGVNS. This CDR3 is CASRETGAASSYNSPLHF. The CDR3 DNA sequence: TGTGCCAGCAGGGAGACAGGGGCCGCGAGCTCCTATAATTCACCCCTCCACTTT.

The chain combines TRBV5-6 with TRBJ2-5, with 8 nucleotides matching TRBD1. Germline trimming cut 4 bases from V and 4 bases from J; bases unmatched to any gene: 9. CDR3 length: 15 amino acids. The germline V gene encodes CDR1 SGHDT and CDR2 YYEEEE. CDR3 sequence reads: CASSQTGVGGETQYF. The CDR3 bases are TGTGCCAGCAGCCAGACAGGGGTGGGAGGAGAGACCCAGTACTTC.

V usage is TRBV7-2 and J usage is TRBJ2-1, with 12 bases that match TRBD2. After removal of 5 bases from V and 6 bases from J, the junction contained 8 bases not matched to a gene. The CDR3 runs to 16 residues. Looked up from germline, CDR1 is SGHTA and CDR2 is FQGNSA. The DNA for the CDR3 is TGTGCCAGCAGCCGCCGGACTAGCGGGGCAGTCAATGAGCAGTTCTTC. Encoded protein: CASSRRTSGAVNEQFF.

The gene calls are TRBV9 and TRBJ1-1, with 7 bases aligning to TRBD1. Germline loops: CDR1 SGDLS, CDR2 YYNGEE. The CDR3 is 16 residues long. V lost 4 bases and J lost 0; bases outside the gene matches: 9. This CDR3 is CASSPEGALMNTEAFF. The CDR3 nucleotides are TGTGCCAGCAGCCCCGAGGGGGCCCTCATGAACACTGAAGCTTTCTTT.

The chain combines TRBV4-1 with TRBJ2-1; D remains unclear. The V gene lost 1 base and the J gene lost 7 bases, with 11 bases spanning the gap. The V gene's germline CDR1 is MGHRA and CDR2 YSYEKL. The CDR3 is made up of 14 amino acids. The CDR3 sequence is CASSQARSENEQFF. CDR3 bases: TGCGCCAGCAGCCAAGCTAGGTCGGAAAATGAGCAGTTCTTC.

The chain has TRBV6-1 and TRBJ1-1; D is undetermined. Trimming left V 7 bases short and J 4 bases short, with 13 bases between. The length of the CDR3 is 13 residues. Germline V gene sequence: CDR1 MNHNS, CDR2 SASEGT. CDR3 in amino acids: CASILRVGTEAFF. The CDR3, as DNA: TGTGCCAGCATATTGAGGGTGGGCACTGAAGCTTTCTTT.

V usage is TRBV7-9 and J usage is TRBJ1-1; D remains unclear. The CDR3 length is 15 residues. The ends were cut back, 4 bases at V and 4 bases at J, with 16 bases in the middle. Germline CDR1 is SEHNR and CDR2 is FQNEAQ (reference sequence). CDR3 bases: TGTGCCAGCAGCTCGTCCCGGGGAGGGAGCACTGAAGCTTTCTTT. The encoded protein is CASSSSRGGSTEAFF.